Each of the 21 T cell receptor beta chains below was sequenced from the same sample in a study of T cells in Graves' hyperthyroidism and ophthalmopathy. The CDR3 regions of TCR beta were amplified from RNA transcripts. HTBI primers were the set used in a first-round RT-PCR of the TCR CDR3. TCRdb fed the multiplex PCR reads into MiXCR, producing one record per CDR3 protein. Here the sample spans roughly 180,000 distinct CDR3 sequences, 9.4% being singletons. The sequencing sample was made of blood. Receptor source: a woman aged 18-29 years with Graves' hyperthyroidism that later progressed to Graves' ophthalmopathy.

This clonotype was seen ten or more times. The chain is built from TRBV6-1 and TRBJ2-3, with 12 positions matching TRBD2. Germline values: CDR1 MNHNS, CDR2 SASEGT. V lost 7 bases, J lost 7 bases, and 9 bases stayed unmatched. The CDR3 has 15 residues. The CDR3 bases are TGTGCCAGCACTACAGCTAGCGGGAGGGCTCATACGCAGTATTTT. Translating gives CASTTASGRAHTQYF.

Worth noting for this clonotype: One end of the junction is discordant with germline, which a read error may explain. This chain links TRBV7-6 with TRBJ1-6, with D uncertain. Germline loops: CDR1 SGHVS, CDR2 FNYEAQ. This CDR3 comprises 12 residues. The CDR3 here is CASRALNSPPHF. The CDR3 DNA reads TGTGCCTCCCGGGCCCTTAATTCACCCCCCCACTTT.

This clonotype has ten or more counts. The chain recombines TRBV20-1 with TRBJ2-7; possibly TRBD1 or TRBD2 for D (5 bases each). Germline CDR1 reads DFQATT; CDR2 reads SNEGSKA (reference sequence). V was cut by 3 bases and J by 3 bases, with 30 bases left in between. There are 19 residues in the CDR3. CDR3 coding DNA: TGCAGTGCTAGTCCGATGCCGGGACCCTTTATTCACGGATACTACGAGCAGTACTTC. It is translated as CSASPMPGPFIHGYYEQYF.

Ten or more counts support this clonotype. The rearrangement joins TRBV20-1 to TRBJ2-5, with TRBD2 matching 15 bases. The V and J ends lost 0 bases and 3 bases, in that order; junction bases with no gene match: 8. The CDR3 runs 18 residues. Germline lookup yields CDR1 DFQATT and CDR2 SNEGSKA (reference sequence). This chain's CDR3 is CSARDPGTSGGREETQYF. The CDR3 DNA follows: TGCAGTGCTAGAGATCCAGGGACTAGCGGGGGGAGGGAAGAGACCCAGTACTTC.

This clonotype was counted at least ten times. The rearrangement uses TRBV7-9 and TRBJ1-5, with TRBD1 matching 8 bases. CDR1 is SEHNR and CDR2 is FQNEAQ in the germline V gene (reference sequence). J lost 7 bases, V lost 5 bases, and 10 bases had no gene match. This CDR3 contains 15 residues. CDR3 in amino acids: CASSTGGTGIQPQHF. CDR3 nucleotide sequence: TGTGCCAGCAGCACCGGCGGGACAGGCATCCAGCCCCAGCATTTT. Full variable domain (outside the CDR3, taken from reference TRBV7-9 and TRBJ1-5): DTGVSQNPRHKITKRGQNVTFRCDPISEHNRLYWYRQTLGQGPEFLTYFQNEAQLEKSRLLSDRFSAERPKGSFSTLEIQRTEQGDSAMYLCASSTGGTGIQPQHFGDGTRLSIL.

This clonotype has at least ten counts. The genes are TRBV2 and TRBJ1-1; weak D call: TRBD1 (5 bases). The germline V gene has CDR1 SNHLY and CDR2 FYNNEI. The CDR3 extends over 11 amino acids. Trimming cost V 11 bases and J 5 bases, with 12 bases left between them. CDR3 bases: TGTGCCGGAGGTGAGGGGACTGAAGCTTTCTTT. Its translation: CAGGEGTEAFF.

This clonotype was counted many times. The rearrangement uses TRBV12-3 or TRBV12-4 and TRBJ1-4, with 7 bases identical to TRBD1. The CDR3 contains 14 residues. The V segment lost 1 base and the J segment 7 bases; nucleotides outside the gene matches: 3. The CDR3 DNA is TGTGCCAGCAGTTTAGAAGGGGGCGGTGAAAAACTGTTTTTT. Encoded protein: CASSLEGGGEKLFF.

The sample holds many counts of this clonotype. This chain connects TRBV29-1 to TRBJ1-1, with 11 nucleotides matching TRBD1. The CDR3 extends over 13 amino acids. J was trimmed by 5 bases and V by 4 bases; bases with no gene match: 3. Germline loops: CDR1 SQVTM, CDR2 ANQGSEA. The CDR3 spells CSVGDRGSTEAFF. DNA of the CDR3: TGCAGCGTTGGGGACAGGGGGAGTACTGAAGCTTTCTTT.

This clonotype was recorded many times. V and J are TRBV18 and TRBJ2-5; D not certain. The V end was cut by 3 bases, the J end by 2 bases, with 4 bases between. CDR3 length: 12 amino acids. Per germline, CDR1 KGHSH and CDR2 LQKENI. Here the CDR3 reads CASSPAQETQYF. The CDR3 DNA reads TGTGCCAGCTCACCCGCGCAAGAGACCCAGTACTTC.

This clonotype was found many times. The V and J genes are TRBV10-3 and TRBJ2-2, with D unclear. The CDR3 consists of 14 residues. Germline loops: CDR1 ENHRY, CDR2 SYGVKD. Trimming removed 4 bases from V and 3 bases from J, with 9 bases in between. The CDR3 DNA follows: TGTGCCATCAGTGGAGAGTCGGACACCGGGGAGCTGTTTTTT. The encoded protein is CAISGESDTGELFF.

This clonotype was counted ten times or more. The V call is TRBV15, the J call TRBJ2-7; D is unclear. Germline V lookup: CDR1 LNHNV, CDR2 YYDKDF (reference sequence). Trimming took off 1 base at V and 1 base at J, with 14 bases between the two ends. The CDR3 covers 16 residues. CDR3 amino acids: CATSRGLVKVSYEQYF. The CDR3 DNA reads TGTGCCACCAGCAGAGGTCTAGTAAAAGTTTCCTACGAGCAGTACTTC.

About this clonotype itself: Being one base from a much bigger clone, this may be a read error. The gene calls are TRBV11-3 and TRBJ2-1; 7 bases line up with TRBD1. The CDR3 extends over 15 amino acids. Per the germline V gene, CDR1 is SGHNT and CDR2 is YENEEA. The CDR3: CAGSLEGARYNEQFF. CDR3 nucleotides: TGTGCCGGCAGCTTAGAGGGGGCTCGCTACAATGAGCAGTTCTTC.

This clonotype was seen a handful of times. The chain links TRBV5-6 to TRBJ2-1; D might be TRBD2 (6 bases). The germline V gene has CDR1 SGHDT and CDR2 YYEEEE. Trimming left V 0 bases short and J 4 bases short, with 11 bases between. There are 15 residues in the CDR3. The CDR3 loop reads CASSLGRDSYNEQFF. The CDR3 DNA follows: TGTGCCAGCAGCTTGGGGCGGGATTCGTACAATGAGCAGTTCTTC.

This clonotype was seen at least ten times. The chain combines TRBV5-5 with TRBJ2-5; TRBD2 matches at 11 bases. Trimming at V came to 4 bases and at J to 2 bases, leaving 10 bases not matched to a gene. CDR3 size: 17 residues. From germline, CDR1 is SGHKS and CDR2 YYEKEE (reference sequence). The CDR3 sequence is CASSLTSGTLLQETQYF. DNA for the CDR3: TGTGCCAGCAGCCTGACTAGCGGGACGTTGCTACAAGAGACCCAGTACTTC.

This clonotype was recorded at least ten times. The V and J genes are TRBV6-1 and TRBJ1-5; D not resolved. This CDR3 spans 14 amino acids. V shed 6 bases and J shed 10 bases, with 19 bases lying between them. The germline V gene has CDR1 MNHNS and CDR2 SASEGT. CDR3 protein: CASRSPTGDPPQHF. The CDR3 DNA reads as TGTGCCAGCAGGAGCCCGACTGGGGATCCACCCCAGCATTTT.

This clonotype was seen more than once but under ten times. The chain employs TRBV20-1 and TRBJ1-1, with TRBD1 matching over 7 bases. The ends lost 3 bases at V and 0 bases at J; junction bases unmatched: 7. The germline V gene encodes CDR1 DFQATT and CDR2 SNEGSKA (reference sequence). The CDR3 sequence is 15 residues long. CDR3 residues: CSASRGERVNTEAFF. In nucleotides, the CDR3 is TGCAGTGCTAGCAGGGGGGAGAGGGTGAACACTGAAGCTTTCTTT.

J is TRBJ2-4 and V is TRBV27, with TRBD1 identical over 9 bases. CDR1 is MNHEY and CDR2 is SMNVEV in the germline V gene (reference sequence). The CDR3 length is 12 residues. V dropped 6 bases and J dropped 15; count of bases not matched to a gene: 9. The CDR3 reads CASSDPGQGWYF. As DNA, the CDR3 is TGTGCCAGCAGCGATCCGGGACAGGGCTGGTACTTC.

With regard to this clonotype: A junction boundary mismatches the germline segment, possibly from a read error. The V and J genes are TRBV13 and TRBJ2-7; TRBD2 matches at 9 bases. The CDR3 contains 17 residues. The germline V gene has CDR1 PRHDT and CDR2 FYEKMQ (reference sequence). The CDR3 nucleotides read TGTGCCAGCAGCTACCAATCCCTAGCGGGGACTATCTACGGGCAGTACTTC. Translating gives CASSYQSLAGTIYGQYF.

This clonotype was picked up many times. V gene TRBV7-3 combines with J gene TRBJ2-7; D is tentatively TRBD1 or TRBD2 (5 bases each). The CDR3 totals 13 residues. V was clipped by 5 bases and J by 5 bases, with 13 bases between them. In germline, CDR1 is SGHTA, CDR2 FQGTGA. CDR3 bases: TGTGCCAGCAGCCCCGGGGCCGGGAACGAGCAGTACTTC. It yields the protein CASSPGAGNEQYF.

This clonotype has at least ten counts. A junction boundary mismatches the germline segment, possibly from a read error. The V gene is TRBV6-1, the J gene TRBJ1-1; D ambiguous. The CDR3 is 12 residues long. The germline V gene has CDR1 MNHNS and CDR2 SASEGT. The CDR3 protein is CATSRSKNWAFF. The CDR3 nucleotides read TGTGCCACCAGTAGGTCCAAGAATTGGGCTTTCTTT.

This clonotype has at least ten counts. This sequence joins TRBV7-2 and TRBJ2-4; 12 positions match TRBD2. CDR1 SGHTA and CDR2 FQGNSA come from the germline V gene. The CDR3 is made up of 16 amino acids. J lost 8 bases, V lost 1 base, and 6 bases had no gene match. This chain's CDR3 is CASSLGTSGGRDIQYF. CDR3 nucleotides: TGTGCCAGCAGCTTAGGAACTAGCGGGGGGCGGGACATTCAGTACTTC.